This T cell receptor (beta chain) was obtained from a study of blood T cell repertoires in COVID-19. Germline values: CDR1 SQVTM, CDR2 ANQGSEA. V shed 3 bases and J shed 3 bases, with 20 bases lying between them. The CDR3 covers 16 residues. This table comes from immunoSEQ multiplex PCR, and its TCRdb copy is limited to in-frame clones, with some not included. The table includes 200,000 to 250,000 clones, roughly 87% detected once. This chain links TRBV29-1 with TRBJ1-2, with a tentative D call TRBD1 (6 bases). The TCR sequence derives from a woman under 30 who had recovered from COVID-19. Sequencing input: peripheral blood. CDR3 sequence (DNA): TGCAGCGTTGACCGATCCCACAGGGAATTAGACTATGGCTACACCTTC. Translating it yields CSVDRSHRELDYGYTF. Full variable domain (outside the CDR3, taken from reference TRBV29-1 and TRBJ1-2): SAVISQKPSRDICQRGTSLTIQCQVDSQVTMMFWYRQQPGQSLTLIATANQGSEATYESGFVIDKFPISRPNLTFSTLTVSNMSPEDSSIYLCSVDRSHRELDYGYTFGSGTRLTVV.